The clone carrying this T cell receptor (beta chain) was detected only a few times. The antigen remains undetermined. This entry belongs to a study of identical twins. Study-wide findings and caveats: High-abundance cord blood beta clonotypes had fewer insertions; memory repertoires showed none. Out-of-frame alpha sequences that twins shared showed excess low generation probability. Analyses based on zero insertions could be partly confounded by invariant MAIT and iNKT cells.

TCRdb independently ran MiXCR on the 5' RACE reads; one entry per CDR3 protein. The sample lists 500,000 to 550,000 distinct CDR3 sequences, around 24% occurring once. The CDR3 runs 15 residues. The trim removed 5 bases at V and 1 base at J, leaving 6 bases unmatched. Germline V gene data show CDR1 as MNHEY and CDR2 as SMNVEV (reference sequence). The sample was also linked to a second study, of yellow fever vaccine responses in identical twins. That investigation notes: The authors reported partly convergent, partly personalized vaccine responses in identical twins.

The sequence was obtained from a woman aged 18-29 years in good health. The chain carries TRBV27 and TRBJ1-2; 8 bases align to TRBD1. The source material was CD4+ T cells sorted from blood. The CDR3 region is CASSPSRGLNYGYTF. DNA of the CDR3: TGTGCCAGCAGTCCCAGCAGGGGGCTTAACTATGGCTACACCTTC.